This TCR beta chain was sequenced during a study of T-cell memory formation after mild COVID-19. TCRdb itself ran the 5' RACE reads through MiXCR, one entry per CDR3 protein. Seen here are 120,000 to 150,000 distinct CDR3 sequences, roughly 6.2% observed once, and the top ten hold 2% to 2.5%. Sequences were obtained from PBMCs or a T cell subset sorted from them (not recorded which). The clonotype comes from an adult woman who had mild COVID-19 (a few samples of this study predate the infection). Cell type and time point are not known.

CDR3 residues: CASSYSIKAGDEQFF. The CDR3 region has the DNA TGTGCCAGCAGTTACTCTATTAAAGCGGGGGATGAGCAGTTCTTC. The gene calls are TRBV6-2 or TRBV6-3 and TRBJ2-1; 8 bases fit TRBD2. This CDR3 comprises 15 residues. The junction had 6 bases not matched to a gene; V was cut back by 0 bases and J by 8 bases. Germline CDR1 is MNHEY and CDR2 is SVGEGT.